The rows below give T cell receptor beta chains drawn from one sample of a study of CD8 T cells in ankylosing spondylitis. MiXCR, run by TCRdb on the 5' RACE reads, gives a single entry per CDR3 protein. The sample has about 400,000 distinct CDR3 sequences, about 20% seen once. The sample taken for sequencing was blood, either unsorted or a sorted T cell fraction (not recorded which). Receptors originate from a male donor with ankylosing spondylitis or in good health (not recorded which). The CDR3 runs from the conserved cysteine through the conserved F or W. The D gene is left open where the match is weak. Expanded clones get a size class; other rows say once, few or many, or leave the size out.

TGTGCCAGCAGTCCCTTGAGCGGGGTCGGAGAGACCCAGTACTTC,CASSPLSGVGETQYF,many,TRBD2,TRBV12-3/TRBV12-4,TRBJ2-5
TGTGCCATCAGATTCTCCTACGAGCAGTACTTC,CAIRFSYEQYF,-,-,TRBV10-3,TRBJ2-7
TGCAGTGCTGTAGAGGTAGCGGGGGGGCCGGGGGAGCAGTACTTC,CSAVEVAGGPGEQYF,many,TRBD2,TRBV20-1,TRBJ2-7
TGTGCCAGCACCCCACGGGACAGAGCCTACATGGAGCAGTTCTTC,CASTPRDRAYMEQFF,-,TRBD1,TRBV2,TRBJ2-1
TGTGCCAGCAGTGAAACTAGCGGGGGGGCTTGGAATGAGCAGTTCTTC,CASSETSGGAWNEQFF,-,TRBD2,TRBV2,TRBJ2-1
TGTGCCAGCAGTTTACTTAGCACTGAAGCTTTCTTT,CASSLLSTEAFF,-,-,TRBV12-3/TRBV12-4,TRBJ1-1
TGTGCCACCAGTCGGCCCCATGCGGGGGGTGTGTTCAATGAGCAGTTCTTC,CATSRPHAGGVFNEQFF,few,TRBD2,TRBV24-1,TRBJ2-1
TGTGCCAGCAGTGAAACGCCTCCCTTTACTAGCGGGGGGGCGGGCACCGGGGAGCTGTTTTTT,CASSETPPFTSGGAGTGELFF,-,TRBD2,TRBV2,TRBJ2-2
TGTGCCAGCAGCGTACCCCGGGGCGGAACAGACACCGGGGAGCTGTTTTTT,CASSVPRGGTDTGELFF,-,-,TRBV9,TRBJ2-2
TGTGCCAGCAGTTTCTCCGGGACACTCAACGTCCTGACTTTC,CASSFSGTLNVLTF,-,-,TRBV27,TRBJ2-6
TGTGCCAGCAGCCCCCTTGCTGGAATAGAGCAGTACTTC,CASSPLAGIEQYF,-,-,TRBV7-9,TRBJ2-7
TGCGCCAGCAGCCCAGTAGAGGGACGGGGAAGCGAGCAGTACTTC,CASSPVEGRGSEQYF,-,-,TRBV4-1,TRBJ2-7
TGTGCCAGCAGCTTAGGTGTGGGGAGCCACTACAATGAGCAGTTCTTC,CASSLGVGSHYNEQFF,-,-,TRBV11-2,TRBJ2-1
TGTGCCAGCAGTGAAGCTGGTGCCAGGAACACTGAAGCTTTCTTT,CASSEAGARNTEAFF,-,-,TRBV25-1,TRBJ1-1
TGCAGCGTTGAAGAGTCCCGGTACGAGCAGTACTTC,CSVEESRYEQYF,-,-,TRBV29-1,TRBJ2-7
TGTGCCAGCAGTTTATCCAAAGATACGCAGTATTTT,CASSLSKDTQYF,-,-,TRBV27,TRBJ2-3
TGCAGTGCTAGGGGGGGGGTAGTAGATACGCAGTATTTT,CSARGGVVDTQYF,-,TRBD2,TRBV20-1,TRBJ2-3
TGCAGTGCTAGATCCAGAGCGGATCTAATCTACGAGCAGTACTTC,CSARSRADLIYEQYF,-,-,TRBV20-1,TRBJ2-7
TGCAGTGCCCTATTTAGCGGGGACTACGAGCAGTACTTC,CSALFSGDYEQYF,once,TRBD2,TRBV20-1,TRBJ2-7
TGTGCCAGCAGTGACGCAGGGCGAGAGACCCAGTACTTC,CASSDAGRETQYF,-,-,TRBV2,TRBJ2-5
TGTGCCTGGAGTGTGGGTCAGGGTTTACAAGAGACCCAGTACTTC,CAWSVGQGLQETQYF,few,-,TRBV30,TRBJ2-5
TGTGCCAGCAGTTCATTTGGGGGGGCGGGTCAGTATGGCTACACCTTC,CASSSFGGAGQYGYTF,-,-,TRBV27,TRBJ1-2
TGCGCCAGCAGCACCCACAGGGTAGACTACAATGAGCAGTTCTTC,CASSTHRVDYNEQFF,-,-,TRBV5-1,TRBJ2-1
TGTGCCACCATAGCCGAGGGGTCCACCGGGGAGCTGTTTTTT,CATIAEGSTGELFF,-,-,TRBV10-3,TRBJ2-2
TGTGCCAGCAGTGAAATACTAGCGGGGGGGTACCATGAGCAGTTCTTC,CASSEILAGGYHEQFF,-,TRBD2,TRBV2,TRBJ2-1
TGTGCCACCACTCAGGGTAGCGAGCAGTACTTC,CATTQGSEQYF,many,-,TRBV12-3/TRBV12-4,TRBJ2-7
TGTGCCAGCAGCGGCCCCTGGGAGGGCCCGACCGACCAAGAGACCCAGTACTTC,CASSGPWEGPTDQETQYF,-,TRBD2,TRBV9,TRBJ2-5
TGTGCTAGCAGCTTGGGAGGCATTTCCTACAATGAGCAGTTCTTC,CASSLGGISYNEQFF,-,-,TRBV5-5,TRBJ2-1
TGTGCCAGCAGTTTAGGAGGGACGGTCGCCTACGAGCAGTACTTC,CASSLGGTVAYEQYF,-,-,TRBV12-3/TRBV12-4,TRBJ2-7
TGTGCCAGCAGCCAATCGCAGGAATCGCGCCAAGAGACCCAGTACTTC,CASSQSQESRQETQYF,-,-,TRBV12-3/TRBV12-4,TRBJ2-5
TGTGCCATCAGTCCCCGGGGAGGGGAAAGGGGAGACTTGGGCACGCAGTATTTT,CAISPRGGERGDLGTQYF,-,TRBD2,TRBV10-3,TRBJ2-3